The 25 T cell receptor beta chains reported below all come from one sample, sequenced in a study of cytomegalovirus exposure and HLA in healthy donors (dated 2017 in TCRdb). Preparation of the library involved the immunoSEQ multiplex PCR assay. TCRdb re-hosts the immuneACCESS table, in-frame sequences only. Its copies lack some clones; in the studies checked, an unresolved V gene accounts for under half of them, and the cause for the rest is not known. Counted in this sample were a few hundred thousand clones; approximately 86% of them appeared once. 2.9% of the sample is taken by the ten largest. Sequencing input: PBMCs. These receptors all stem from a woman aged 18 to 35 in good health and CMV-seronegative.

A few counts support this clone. This CDR3 is CAWSPGRDYGYTF. The CDR3 nucleotides are TGTGCCTGGAGCCCCGGTCGTGACTATGGCTACACCTTC. The rearrangement joins TRBV30 to TRBJ1-2; D not resolved. The germline V gene encodes CDR1 GTSNPN and CDR2 SVGIG (reference sequence). This CDR3 has 13 residues. V dropped 3 bases and J dropped 3 bases, with 11 bases sitting between them.

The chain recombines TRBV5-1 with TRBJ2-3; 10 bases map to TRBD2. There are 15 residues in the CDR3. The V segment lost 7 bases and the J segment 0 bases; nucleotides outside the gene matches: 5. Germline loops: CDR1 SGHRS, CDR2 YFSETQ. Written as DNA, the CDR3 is TGCGCCAGCGCCAGCGGGAGGGTGAGCACAGATACGCAGTATTTT. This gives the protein CASASGRVSTDTQYF. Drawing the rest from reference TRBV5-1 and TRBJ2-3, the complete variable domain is KAGVTQTPRYLIKTRGQQVTLSCSPISGHRSVSWYQQTPGQGLQFLFEYFSETQRNKGNFPGRFSGRQFSNSRSEMNVSTLELGDSALYLCASASGRVSTDTQYFGPGTRLTVL.

CDR3 DNA: TGTGCCAGCAGCTCGCGGGGCCGGAATGAGCAGTTCTTC. It yields the protein CASSSRGRNEQFF. The gene calls are TRBV11-3 and TRBJ2-1; D perhaps matches TRBD2 (6 bases). This CDR3 is 13 amino acids long. From germline, CDR1 is SGHNT and CDR2 YENEEA. Trimming cost V 4 bases and J 7 bases, with 11 bases left between them.

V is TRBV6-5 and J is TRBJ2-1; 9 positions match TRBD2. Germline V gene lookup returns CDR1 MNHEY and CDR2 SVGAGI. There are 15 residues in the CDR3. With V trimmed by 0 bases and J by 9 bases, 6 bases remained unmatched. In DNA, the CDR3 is TGTGCCAGCAGTTACTCGAGCCTAGCGGGAACTGAGCAGTTCTTC. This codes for CASSYSSLAGTEQFF.

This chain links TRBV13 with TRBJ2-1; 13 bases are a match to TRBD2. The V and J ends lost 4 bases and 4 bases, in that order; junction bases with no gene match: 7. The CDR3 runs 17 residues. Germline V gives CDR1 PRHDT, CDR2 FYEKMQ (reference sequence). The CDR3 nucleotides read TGTGCCAGCAGCTCCGGCCCACTAGCGGGAGGGTACAATGAGCAGTTCTTC. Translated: CASSSGPLAGGYNEQFF.

CDR3 protein: CASSHGTSGTRSYNEQFF. The CDR3 nucleotides read TGCGCCAGCAGCCACGGGACTAGCGGGACCCGCTCCTACAATGAGCAGTTCTTC. The chain combines TRBV4-1 with TRBJ2-1; 13 bases map to TRBD2. The germline V gene encodes CDR1 MGHRA and CDR2 YSYEKL. V gave up 3 bases and J gave up 0 bases; unmatched junction bases: 5. The CDR3 totals 18 residues.

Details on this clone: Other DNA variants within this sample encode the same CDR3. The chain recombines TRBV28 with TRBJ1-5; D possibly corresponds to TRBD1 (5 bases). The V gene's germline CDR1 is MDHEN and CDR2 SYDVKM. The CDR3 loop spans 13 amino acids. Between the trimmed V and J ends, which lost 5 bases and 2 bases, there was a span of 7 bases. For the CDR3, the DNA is TGTGCCAGCAGTACAGGAGGCAATCAGCCCCAGCATTTT. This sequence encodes CASSTGGNQPQHF.

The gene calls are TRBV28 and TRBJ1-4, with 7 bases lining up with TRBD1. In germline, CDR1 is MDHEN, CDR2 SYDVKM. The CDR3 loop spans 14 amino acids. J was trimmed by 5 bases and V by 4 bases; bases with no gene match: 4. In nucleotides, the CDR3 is TGTGCCAGCAGTTGGGACAGCCTAAATGAAAAACTGTTTTTT. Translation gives CASSWDSLNEKLFF.

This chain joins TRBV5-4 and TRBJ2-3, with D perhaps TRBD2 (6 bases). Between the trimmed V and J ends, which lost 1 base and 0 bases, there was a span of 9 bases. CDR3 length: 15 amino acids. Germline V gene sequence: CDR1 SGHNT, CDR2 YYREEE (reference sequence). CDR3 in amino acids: CASSLPRGSTDTQYF. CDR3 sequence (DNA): TGTGCCAGCAGCTTGCCCCGGGGGAGCACAGATACGCAGTATTTT.

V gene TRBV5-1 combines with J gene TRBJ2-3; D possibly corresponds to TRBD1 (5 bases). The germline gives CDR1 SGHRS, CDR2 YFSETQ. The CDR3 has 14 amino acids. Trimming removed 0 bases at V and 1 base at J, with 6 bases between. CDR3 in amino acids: CASSLVQGTDTQYF. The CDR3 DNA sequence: TGCGCCAGCAGCTTGGTACAGGGCACAGATACGCAGTATTTT. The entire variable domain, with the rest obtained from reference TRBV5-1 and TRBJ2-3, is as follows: KAGVTQTPRYLIKTRGQQVTLSCSPISGHRSVSWYQQTPGQGLQFLFEYFSETQRNKGNFPGRFSGRQFSNSRSEMNVSTLELGDSALYLCASSLVQGTDTQYFGPGTRLTVL.

The CDR3 DNA follows: TGCGCCAGCAGCCAAGGAACAGGGTACAATCAGCCCCAGCATTTT. Translating it yields CASSQGTGYNQPQHF. The chain is built from TRBV4-1 and TRBJ1-5; TRBD1 might be the D (6 bases). The CDR3 covers 15 residues. Trimming took 1 base from V and 3 from J, leaving 10 bases between them. In germline, CDR1 is MGHRA, CDR2 YSYEKL.

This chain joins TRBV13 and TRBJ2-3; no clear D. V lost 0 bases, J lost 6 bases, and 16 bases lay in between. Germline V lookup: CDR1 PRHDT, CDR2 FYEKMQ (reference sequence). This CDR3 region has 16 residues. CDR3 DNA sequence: TGTGCCAGCAGCTTAGGCGGTTCGAGGAGTTCGGATACGCAGTATTTT. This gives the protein CASSLGGSRSSDTQYF.

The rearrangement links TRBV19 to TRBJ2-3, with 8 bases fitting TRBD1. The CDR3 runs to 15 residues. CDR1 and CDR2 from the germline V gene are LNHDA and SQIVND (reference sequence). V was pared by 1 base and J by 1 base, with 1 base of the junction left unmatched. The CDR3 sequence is CASSIAGGRTDTQYF. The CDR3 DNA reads TGTGCCAGTAGTATAGCAGGGGGCCGCACAGATACGCAGTATTTT.

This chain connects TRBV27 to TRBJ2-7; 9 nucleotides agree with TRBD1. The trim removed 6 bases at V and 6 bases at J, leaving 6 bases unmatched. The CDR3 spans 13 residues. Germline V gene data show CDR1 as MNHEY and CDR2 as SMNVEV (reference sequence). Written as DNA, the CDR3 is TGTGCCAGCAGACCGGGACAGGGTTCCGAGCAGTACTTC. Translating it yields CASRPGQGSEQYF.

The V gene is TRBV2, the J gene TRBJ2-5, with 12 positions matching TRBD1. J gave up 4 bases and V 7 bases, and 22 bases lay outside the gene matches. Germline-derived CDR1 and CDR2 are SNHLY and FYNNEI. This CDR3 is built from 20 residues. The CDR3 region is CASIPEGGVDGTGGGETQYF. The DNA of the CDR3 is TGTGCCAGCATTCCCGAGGGAGGTGTAGATGGGACAGGGGGCGGAGAGACCCAGTACTTC.

CDR3 bases: TGTGCCAGCAGTCTAGCCGGGGAGTCGTGGACCCAGTACTTC. Translation: CASSLAGESWTQYF. V gene TRBV27 combines with J gene TRBJ2-5; tentative D call: TRBD2 (5 bases). Germline CDR1 and CDR2: MNHEY and SMNVEV (reference sequence). The CDR3 totals 14 residues. V was pared by 5 bases and J by 7 bases, with 17 bases between.

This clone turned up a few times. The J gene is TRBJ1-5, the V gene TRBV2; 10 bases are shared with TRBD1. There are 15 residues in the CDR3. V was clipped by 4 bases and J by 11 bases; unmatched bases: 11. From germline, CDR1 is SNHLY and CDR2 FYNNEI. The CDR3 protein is CASSVIGTGVVAQHF. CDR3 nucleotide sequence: TGTGCCAGCAGTGTGATCGGGACAGGGGTCGTGGCCCAGCATTTT.

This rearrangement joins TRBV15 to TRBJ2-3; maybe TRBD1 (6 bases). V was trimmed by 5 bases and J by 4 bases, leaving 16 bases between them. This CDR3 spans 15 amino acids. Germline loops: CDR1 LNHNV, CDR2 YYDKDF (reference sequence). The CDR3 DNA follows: TGTGCCACCAGCCCCGCAGGGGAGACCTCAGATACGCAGTATTTT. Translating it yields CATSPAGETSDTQYF.

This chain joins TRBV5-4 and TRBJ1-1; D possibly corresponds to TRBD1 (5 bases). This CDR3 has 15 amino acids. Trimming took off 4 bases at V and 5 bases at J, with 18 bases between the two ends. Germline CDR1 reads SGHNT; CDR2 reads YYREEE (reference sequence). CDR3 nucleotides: TGTGCCAGCAGCGACCCGAGTCGGGGGTGGACTGAAGCTTTCTTT. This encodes CASSDPSRGWTEAFF.

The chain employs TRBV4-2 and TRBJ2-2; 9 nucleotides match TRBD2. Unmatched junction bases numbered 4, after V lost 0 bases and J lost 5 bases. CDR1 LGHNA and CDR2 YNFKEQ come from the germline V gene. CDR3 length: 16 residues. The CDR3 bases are TGTGCCAGCAGCCAAGATTCGACTAGCGGTACCGGGGAGCTGTTTTTT. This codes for CASSQDSTSGTGELFF.

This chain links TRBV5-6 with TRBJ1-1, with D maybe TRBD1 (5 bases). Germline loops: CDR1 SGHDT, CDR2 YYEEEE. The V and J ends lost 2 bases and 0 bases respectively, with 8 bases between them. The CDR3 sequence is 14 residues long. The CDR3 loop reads CASSFGGVNTEAFF. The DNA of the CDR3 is TGTGCCAGCAGCTTTGGAGGGGTGAACACTGAAGCTTTCTTT. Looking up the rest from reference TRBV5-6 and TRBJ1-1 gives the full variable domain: DAGVTQSPTHLIKTRGQQVTLRCSPKSGHDTVSWYQQALGQGPQFIFQYYEEEERQRGNFPDRFSGHQFPNYSSELNVNALLLGDSALYLCASSFGGVNTEAFFGQGTRLTVV.

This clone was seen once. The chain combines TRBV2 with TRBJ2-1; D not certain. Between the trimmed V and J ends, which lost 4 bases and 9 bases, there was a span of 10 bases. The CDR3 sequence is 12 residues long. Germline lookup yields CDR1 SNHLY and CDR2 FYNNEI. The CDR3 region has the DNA TGTGCCAGCAGTGGAAAGCGTAGTGAGCAGTTCTTC. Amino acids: CASSGKRSEQFF.

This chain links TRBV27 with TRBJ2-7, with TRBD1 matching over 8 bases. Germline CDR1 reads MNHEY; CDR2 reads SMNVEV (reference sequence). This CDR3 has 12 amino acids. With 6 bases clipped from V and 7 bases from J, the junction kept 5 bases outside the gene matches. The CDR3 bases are TGTGCCAGCAGACTCACAGGGGGGGAGCAGTACTTC. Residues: CASRLTGGEQYF.

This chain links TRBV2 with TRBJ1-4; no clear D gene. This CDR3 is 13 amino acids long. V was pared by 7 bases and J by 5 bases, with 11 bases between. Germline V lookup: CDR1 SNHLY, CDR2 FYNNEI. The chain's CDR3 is CASTVAPNEKLFF. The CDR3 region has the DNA TGTGCCAGCACAGTGGCCCCGAATGAAAAACTGTTTTTT.

CDR3 in amino acids: CASSPSGLASYNEQFF. The CDR3 DNA reads as TGTGCCAGCAGCCCATCCGGACTAGCCTCCTACAATGAGCAGTTCTTC. V usage is TRBV7-9 and J usage is TRBJ2-1; 8 bases fit TRBD2. Germline V CDR1 and CDR2: SEHNR, FQNEAQ (reference sequence). CDR3 length: 16 residues. V lost 5 bases, J lost 0 bases, and 6 bases stayed unmatched.